These T cell receptor beta chains were read from a single sample in a study of T cell responses to AZD1222 COVID-19 vaccine. TCRdb's copy holds only in-frame clones and misses some; the assay was immunoSEQ multiplex PCR. The table includes 100,000 to 150,000 clones, about 90% detected once. The material sequenced was peripheral blood, taken on day 0 of AZD1222 vaccination. The receptors were sampled from an adult in good health. Each CDR3 is given with its conserved first and last residue. Fields, in order: CDR3 length, V gene, J gene, CDR3 protein.

15,TRBV27,TRBJ2-7,CATLKSPSGSYEQYF
18,TRBV4-2,TRBJ1-4,CASSQEGIGAQGSEKLFF
16,TRBV19,TRBJ1-5,CASSMTGQGLNQPQHF
15,TRBV5-1,TRBJ2-5,CASSSTGTVQETQYF
15,TRBV11-2,TRBJ2-5,CASSFFWESGETQYF
11,TRBV11-2,TRBJ1-6,CASSLGSPLHF
15,TRBV2,TRBJ1-2,CASSENGLTTYGYTF
14,TRBV10-1,TRBJ2-7,CASSGGESPYEQYF
16,TRBV11-2,TRBJ2-7,CASSQWLADRGNEQYF
14,TRBV27,TRBJ2-7,CASSLGVQGGEQYF
15,TRBV5-6,TRBJ2-7,CASSLPAGVFNEQYF
16,TRBV5-1,TRBJ1-5,CASTRDRDRARQPQHF
15,TRBV18,TRBJ1-4,CASSPAKGASEKLFF
14,TRBV30,TRBJ2-4,CAWSLGGAKNIQYF
16,TRBV28,TRBJ2-2,CASTPLLGYLSGELFF
15,TRBV27,TRBJ1-1,CASSFWNRVNTEAFF
17,TRBV7-2,TRBJ1-4,CASSYTFRQGREFELFF
15,TRBV27,TRBJ2-1,CASSLGAGGLNEQFF
13,TRBV28,TRBJ2-7,CASSYNGPYEQYF
12,TRBV30,TRBJ2-3,CAWRKVGGTQYF
15,TRBV6-5,TRBJ1-5,CASGPTSSFNQPQHF
16,TRBV5-6,TRBJ2-7,CASSLRLTGGTYEQYF
12,TRBV6-5,TRBJ2-7,CASKQGSYVEYF
14,TRBV2,TRBJ1-1,CASSEGTWGTEAFF
14,TRBV18,TRBJ1-1,CASSPGLEGTEAFF
13,TRBV28,TRBJ1-2,CASGGSTTYGYTF
12,TRBV5-4,TRBJ2-5,CASSLPKETQYF
14,TRBV3-1/TRBV3-2,TRBJ2-2,CASSRGVGTGELFF
13,TRBV9,TRBJ1-1,CASSVAGNTEAFF
16,TRBV5-1,TRBJ2-1,CASNKRQVMMANEQFF
12,TRBV12-3/TRBV12-4,TRBJ1-2,CASSPRGYGYTF
20,TRBV27,TRBJ2-7,CASSLFGGQGYSRNPSEQYF
12,TRBV7-8,TRBJ1-1,CASSRQFTEAFF
14,TRBV29-1,TRBJ2-3,CSVDSGTSVNTQYF
14,TRBV27,TRBJ2-7,CASSSPGAVYEQYF
12,TRBV6-5,TRBJ2-1,CASSYGLNEQFF
16,TRBV7-2,TRBJ2-3,CASSLAGGGPTDTQYF
13,TRBV14,TRBJ2-5,CASRRGAWETQYF
13,TRBV2,TRBJ2-1,CASSDQGPNEQFF
14,TRBV6-1,TRBJ1-3,CASSEQGALNTIYF
14,TRBV18,TRBJ2-1,CASSSTLVYNEQFF
14,TRBV7-9,TRBJ2-5,CASSLAGTAETQYF
15,TRBV27,TRBJ1-3,CASYPTGRPGNTIYF
16,TRBV2,TRBJ1-5,CASSEVLAGLNQPQHF
17,TRBV5-6,TRBJ1-2,CASSLVGRILANYGYTF
15,TRBV7-9,TRBJ1-4,CASNGGREPNEKLFF
13,TRBV19,TRBJ2-7,CASGQGAIYEQYF
14,TRBV7-9,TRBJ2-7,CASSFGRSNDEQYF
12,TRBV10-1,TRBJ1-2,CASLILRDGYTF
13,TRBV6-5,TRBJ1-2,CASSYADSYGYTF